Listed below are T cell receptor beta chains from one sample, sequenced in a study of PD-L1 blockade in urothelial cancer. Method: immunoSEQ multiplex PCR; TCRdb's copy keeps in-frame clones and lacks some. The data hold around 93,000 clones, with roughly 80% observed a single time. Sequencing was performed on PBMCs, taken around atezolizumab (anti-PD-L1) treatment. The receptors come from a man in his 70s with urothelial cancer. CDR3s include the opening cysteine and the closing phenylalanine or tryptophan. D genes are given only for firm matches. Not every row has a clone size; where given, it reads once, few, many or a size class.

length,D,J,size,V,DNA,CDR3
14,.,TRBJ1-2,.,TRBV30,TGTGCCTGGGGTAGACGGAGAACTAACTATGGCTACACCTTC,CAWGRRRTNYGYTF
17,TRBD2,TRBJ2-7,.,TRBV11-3,TGTGCCAGCAGCCAGAGAGGGACTAGCGGGAATTCCTACGAGCAGTACTTC,CASSQRGTSGNSYEQYF
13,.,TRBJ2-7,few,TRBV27,TGTGCCAGCAGTTTGAGGCAGGGCTACGAGCAGTACTTC,CASSLRQGYEQYF
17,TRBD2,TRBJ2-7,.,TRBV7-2,TGTGCCAGCAGCTCGGGACTAGCGGGAGGATCTAACTACGAGCAGTACTTC,CASSSGLAGGSNYEQYF
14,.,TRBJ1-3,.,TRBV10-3,TGTGCCACTACAGAAACAGACTCTGGAAACACCATATATTTT,CATTETDSGNTIYF
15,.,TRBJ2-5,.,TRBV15,TGTGCCACCAGCAGTCAACAGGCTCGTCAAGAGACCCAGTACTTC,CATSSQQARQETQYF
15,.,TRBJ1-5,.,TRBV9,TGTGCCAGCAGCGTGGACGCGGGGGGGGGAGGGCCCCAGCATTTT,CASSVDAGGGGPQHF
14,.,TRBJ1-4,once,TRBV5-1,TGCGCCAGCAGCTTGGACTGGACAGCTGAAAAACTGTTTTTT,CASSLDWTAEKLFF
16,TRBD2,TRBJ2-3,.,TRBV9,TGTGCCAGCAGCGGGCTCCCTAGCGGGGGGGCAGATACGCAGTATTTT,CASSGLPSGGADTQYF
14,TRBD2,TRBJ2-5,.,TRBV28,TGTGCCAGCCATTCGGGTGGCGGGGGGGGGACCCAGTACTTC,CASHSGGGGGTQYF
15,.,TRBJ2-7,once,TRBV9,TGTGCCAGCAGCGTAGATCAGGGGATGAACTACGAGCAGTACTTC,CASSVDQGMNYEQYF
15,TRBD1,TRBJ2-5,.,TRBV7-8,TGTGCCAGCAGCTTCGTGGCAGGGGGCGAGGAGACCCAGTACTTC,CASSFVAGGEETQYF
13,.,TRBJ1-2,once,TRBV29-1,TGCAGCGTTGAACCACAGGAGAACTATGGCTACACCTTC,CSVEPQENYGYTF
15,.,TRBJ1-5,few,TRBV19,TGTGCCAGTAGCACCCTAGTGGTAGGCAATCAGCCCCAGCATTTT,CASSTLVVGNQPQHF
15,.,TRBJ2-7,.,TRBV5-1,TGCGCCAGCAGCTTGGATCGGTCTTGGGAGTACGAGCAGTACTTC,CASSLDRSWEYEQYF
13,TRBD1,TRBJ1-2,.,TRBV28,TGTGCCAGCAGTTCCGGACAGGATTATGGCTACACCTTC,CASSSGQDYGYTF
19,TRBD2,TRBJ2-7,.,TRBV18,TGTGCCAGCTCACTCACCGGGACTAGCGGGAGGGCACGGGTCTACGAGCAGTACTTC,CASSLTGTSGRARVYEQYF
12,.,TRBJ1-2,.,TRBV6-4,TGTGCCAGCAGAAGTCAGGGTGAAGGCTACACCTTC,CASRSQGEGYTF